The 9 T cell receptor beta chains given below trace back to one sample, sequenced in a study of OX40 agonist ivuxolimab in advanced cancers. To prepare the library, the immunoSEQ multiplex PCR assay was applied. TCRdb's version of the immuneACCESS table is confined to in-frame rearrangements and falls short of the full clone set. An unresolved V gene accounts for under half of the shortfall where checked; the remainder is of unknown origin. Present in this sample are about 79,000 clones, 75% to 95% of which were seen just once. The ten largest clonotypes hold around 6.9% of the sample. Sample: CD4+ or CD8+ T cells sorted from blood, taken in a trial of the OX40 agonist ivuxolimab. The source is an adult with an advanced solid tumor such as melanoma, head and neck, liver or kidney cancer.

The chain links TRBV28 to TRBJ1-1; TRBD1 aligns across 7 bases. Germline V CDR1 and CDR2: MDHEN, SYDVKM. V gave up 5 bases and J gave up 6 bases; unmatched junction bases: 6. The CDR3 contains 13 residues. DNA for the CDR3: TGTGCCAGCAGTCACAGGGGTTTGGCTGAAGCTTTCTTT. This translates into CASSHRGLAEAFF.

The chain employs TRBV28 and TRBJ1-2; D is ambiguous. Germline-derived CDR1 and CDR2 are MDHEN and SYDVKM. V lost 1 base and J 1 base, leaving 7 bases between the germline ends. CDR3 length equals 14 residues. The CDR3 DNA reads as TGTGCCAGCAGTTTATCCCCGGATAACTATGGCTACACCTTC. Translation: CASSLSPDNYGYTF.

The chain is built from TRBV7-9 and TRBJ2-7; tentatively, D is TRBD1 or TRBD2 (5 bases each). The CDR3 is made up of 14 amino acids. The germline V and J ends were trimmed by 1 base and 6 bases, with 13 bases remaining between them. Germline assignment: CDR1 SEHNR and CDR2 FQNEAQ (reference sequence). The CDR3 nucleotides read TGTGCCAGCAGCTTAGTCGGGTTCGGGGCCGAGCAGTACTTC. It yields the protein CASSLVGFGAEQYF.

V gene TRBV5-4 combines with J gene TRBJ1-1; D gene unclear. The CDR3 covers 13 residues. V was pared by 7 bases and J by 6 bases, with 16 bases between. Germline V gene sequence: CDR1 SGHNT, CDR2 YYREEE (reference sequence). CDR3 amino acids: CASDNIHGAEAFF. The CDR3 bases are TGTGCCAGCGATAATATTCATGGGGCTGAAGCTTTCTTT.

The CDR3 region has the DNA TGTGCCAGCAGTAGGGACAGAGCCGTCGGGGATGAGCAGTTCTTC. It encodes CASSRDRAVGDEQFF. The V and J genes are TRBV2 and TRBJ2-1; 7 bases are a match to TRBD1. The germline V gene encodes CDR1 SNHLY and CDR2 FYNNEI. V was pared by 5 bases and J by 8 bases, with 12 bases of the junction left unmatched. There are 15 residues in the CDR3. Together with reference TRBV2 and TRBJ2-1, the CDR3 gives the full variable domain: EPEVTQTPSHQVTQMGQEVILRCVPISNHLYFYWYRQILGQKVEFLVSFYNNEISEKSEIFDDQFSVERPDGSNFTLKIRSTKLEDSAMYFCASSRDRAVGDEQFFGPGTRLTVL.

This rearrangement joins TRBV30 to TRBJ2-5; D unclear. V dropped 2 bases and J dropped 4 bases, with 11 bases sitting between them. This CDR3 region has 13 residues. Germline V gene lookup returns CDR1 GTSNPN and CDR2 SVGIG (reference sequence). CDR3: CAWSRSQRETQYF. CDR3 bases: TGTGCCTGGAGTAGGAGCCAGCGAGAGACCCAGTACTTC.

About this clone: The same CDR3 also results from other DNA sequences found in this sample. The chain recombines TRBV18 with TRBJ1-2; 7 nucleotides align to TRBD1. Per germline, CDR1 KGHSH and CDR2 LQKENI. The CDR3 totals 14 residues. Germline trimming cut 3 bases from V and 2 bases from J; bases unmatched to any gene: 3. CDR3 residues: CASSPRQGNYGYTF. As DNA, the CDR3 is TGTGCCAGCTCACCCCGACAGGGAAACTATGGCTACACCTTC.

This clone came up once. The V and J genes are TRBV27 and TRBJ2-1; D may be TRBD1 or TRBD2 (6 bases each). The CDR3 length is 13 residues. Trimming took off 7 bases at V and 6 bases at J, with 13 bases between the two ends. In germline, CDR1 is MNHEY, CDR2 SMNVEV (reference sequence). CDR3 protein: CASKVKGGNEQFF. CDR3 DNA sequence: TGTGCCAGCAAGGTAAAGGGGGGCAATGAGCAGTTCTTC.

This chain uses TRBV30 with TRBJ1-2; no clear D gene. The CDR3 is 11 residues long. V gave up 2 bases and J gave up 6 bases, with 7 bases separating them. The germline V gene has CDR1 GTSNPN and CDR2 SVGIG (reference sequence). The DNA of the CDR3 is TGTGCCTGGAGTTTAGGGCATGGCTACACCTTC. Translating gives CAWSLGHGYTF. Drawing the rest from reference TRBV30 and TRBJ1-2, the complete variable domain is SQTIHQWPATLVQPVGSPLSLECTVEGTSNPNLYWYRQAAGRGLQLLFYSVGIGQISSEVPQNLSASRPQDRQFILSSKKLLLSDSGFYLCAWSLGHGYTFGSGTRLTVV.